The 29 T cell receptor beta chains given below trace back to one sample, sequenced in a study of T cells in Graves' hyperthyroidism and ophthalmopathy (dated by TCRdb to about 2019). Library preparation used multiplex PCR. TCRdb lists the instrument as Illumina HiSeq 2000. TCR beta CDR3 regions were amplified from RNA transcripts. The first round of RT-PCR for the TCR CDR3 was performed with the HTBI primer set and the Qiagen OneStep RT-PCR kit. Clones were called with MiXCR by TCRdb after fastp trimmed the public reads at Q25, and only in-frame beta chains were retained. Identical CDR3 protein sequences are pooled into one entry, listed with their most common genes and DNA. In this sample the table shows about 200,000 distinct CDR3 sequences, about 16% of which occur a single time. Jointly, the top ten make up roughly 44% of the sample. Sequenced input: blood. Every receptor here comes from a man in his forties with Graves' hyperthyroidism.

In DNA form, the CDR3 reads TGCAGCGTTGAAGATCAGAGTTATGGCTACACCTTC. This translates into CSVEDQSYGYTF. The V and J genes are TRBV29-1 and TRBJ1-2; D is unresolved. The CDR3 spans 12 residues. CDR1 is SQVTM, CDR2 ANQGSEA, per germline. V lost 0 bases, J lost 5 bases, and 7 bases lay in between.

This clonotype was detected many times. The V call is TRBV12-3 or TRBV12-4, the J call TRBJ2-7; the match to TRBD2 covers 7 bases. The CDR3 length is 19 residues. After removal of 1 base from V and 1 base from J, the junction contained 16 bases not matched to a gene. The CDR3: CASSLGVGRLAVFSYEQYF. CDR3 nucleotides: TGTGCCAGCAGTTTAGGGGTTGGTAGGCTAGCGGTCTTTTCCTACGAGCAGTACTTC.

This clonotype was observed many times. The chain joins TRBV2 to TRBJ1-5, with a possible D match to TRBD1 (5 bases). Looked up from germline, CDR1 is SNHLY and CDR2 is FYNNEI. Trimming left V 4 bases short and J 4 bases short, with 8 bases between. The CDR3 covers 13 residues. CDR3 DNA: TGTGCCAGCAGTGGGGACGTTAATCAGCCCCAGCATTTT. It encodes CASSGDVNQPQHF.

This clonotype was counted a few times. J is TRBJ2-7 and V is TRBV6-1, with D perhaps matching TRBD2 (5 bases). Trimming removed 10 bases at V and 6 bases at J, with 13 bases between. Germline V gene data show CDR1 as MNHNS and CDR2 as SASEGT. The CDR3 runs 11 residues. The CDR3 is CATEEGREQYF. CDR3 DNA: TGTGCCACCGAAGAGGGTCGCGAGCAGTACTTC.

This clonotype was found a few times. The chain employs TRBV10-1 and TRBJ2-5; D possibly uses TRBD1 or TRBD2 (5 bases each). This CDR3 is built from 14 residues. Looked up from germline, CDR1 is WNHNN and CDR2 is SYGVQD (reference sequence). V lost 5 bases to trimming and J lost 2 bases, with 12 bases between them. This chain's CDR3 is CASSSGTAQETQYF. CDR3 DNA: TGCGCCAGCAGTTCCGGGACCGCTCAAGAGACCCAGTACTTC.

There are many counts of this clonotype. V and J are TRBV3-1 and TRBJ2-7, with TRBD1 identical over 7 bases. CDR1 and CDR2 from the germline V gene are LGHDT and YNNKEL (reference sequence). This CDR3 has 14 amino acids. Losses at the gene ends were 4 bases for V and 3 bases for J; bases not matched to a gene: 6. The CDR3 sequence: CASSLSYRGYEQYF. DNA of the CDR3: TGTGCCAGCAGCCTGTCCTACAGGGGCTACGAGCAGTACTTC.

Remarks on this clonotype: This may be a read error, as it is one base from a much larger clone. The gene calls are TRBV4-2 and TRBJ2-7; 8 bases match TRBD1. The CDR3 has 14 residues. Looked up from germline, CDR1 is LGHNA and CDR2 is YNFKEQ. Unmatched junction bases numbered 7, after V lost 4 bases and J lost 5 bases. CDR3 amino acids: CASSLTRTGNEQYF. The CDR3, as DNA: TGTGCCAGCAGCCTTACCAGGACAGGGAACGAGCAGTACTTC.

The sample holds many counts of this clonotype. J is TRBJ2-2 and V is TRBV7-2; D is ambiguous. CDR1 is SGHTA and CDR2 is FQGNSA in the germline V gene. V was clipped by 5 bases and J by 10 bases, with 17 bases between them. This CDR3 has 14 amino acids. CDR3 sequence (DNA): TGTGCCAGCAGCGTTCCACGACGGGCGGTGGAGCTGTTTTTT. Translating it yields CASSVPRRAVELFF.

This clonotype was seen at least ten times. The CDR3 nucleotides are TGTGCCAGCAGTTTAGACAGTTGGGCGCAGGGTCGGGGAAACATTCAGTACTTC. It encodes CASSLDSWAQGRGNIQYF. The chain links TRBV12-3 or TRBV12-4 to TRBJ2-4; D might be TRBD1 or TRBD2, each matching 5 bases. V lost 1 base and J 6 bases, leaving 22 bases between the germline ends. The CDR3 has 18 amino acids.

Comments on this clonotype: This clone may be a read error of a much larger clone one base away. The conserved phenylalanine or tryptophan is not found at the CDR3 terminus, so this likely reflects a read error. The V call is TRBV2, the J call TRBJ1-2; D is uncertain. The CDR3 extends over 12 amino acids. The V end was cut by 1 base, the J end by 2 bases, with 2 bases between. CDR1 is SNHLY and CDR2 is FYNNEI in the germline V gene. The CDR3 nucleotides are TGTGCCAGCAGTGAAGGCAACTATGGCTACACCCTC. Translating gives CASSEGNYGYTL.

This clonotype was observed at least ten times. This chain connects TRBV7-2 to TRBJ2-7; D uncertain. The ends were cut back, 5 bases at V and 0 bases at J, with 2 bases in the middle. The CDR3 extends over 11 amino acids. Germline lookup yields CDR1 SGHTA and CDR2 FQGNSA. The CDR3 region has the DNA TGTGCCAGCAGCCTCTCCTACGAGCAGTACTTC. Its translation is CASSLSYEQYF.

This clonotype appeared many times. The chain employs TRBV19 and TRBJ1-5; TRBD1 agrees at 9 bases. The CDR3 runs to 15 residues. Looked up from germline, CDR1 is LNHDA and CDR2 is SQIVND (reference sequence). V gave up 4 bases and J gave up 1 base; unmatched junction bases: 2. The CDR3 coding sequence is TGTGCCAGTAGTAGACAGGGGGACAGCAATCAGCCCCAGCATTTT. Translating gives CASSRQGDSNQPQHF. Complete variable domain (other parts from reference TRBV19 and TRBJ1-5): DGGITQSPKYLFRKEGQNVTLSCEQNLNHDAMYWYRQDPGQGLRLIYYSQIVNDFQKGDIAEGYSVSREKKESFPLTVTSAQKNPTAFYLCASSRQGDSNQPQHFGDGTRLSIL.

This clonotype was recorded at least ten times. This sequence joins TRBV7-2 and TRBJ1-1; the D is unclear. The germline V gene encodes CDR1 SGHTA and CDR2 FQGNSA. The CDR3 is made up of 18 amino acids. V was cut by 2 bases and J by 0 bases, with 19 bases left in between. This CDR3 is CASSLYGGPKPMNTEAFF. DNA of the CDR3: TGTGCCAGCAGCTTATATGGCGGACCAAAACCCATGAACACTGAAGCTTTCTTT.

This clonotype occurred many times. The chain uses TRBV2 and TRBJ2-5, with 12 bases fitting TRBD2. Germline-derived CDR1 and CDR2 are SNHLY and FYNNEI. With V trimmed by 4 bases and J by 7 bases, 10 bases remained unmatched. The CDR3 spans 16 residues. The chain's CDR3 is CASSALTSGGGGTQYF. CDR3 coding DNA: TGTGCCAGCAGTGCTCTGACTAGCGGGGGCGGGGGGACCCAGTACTTC.

There are a few counts of this clonotype. The V and J genes are TRBV7-2 and TRBJ1-5; 7 bases line up with TRBD1. The germline CDR1 and CDR2 sequences are SGHTA and FQGNSA. V dropped 5 bases and J dropped 0; count of bases not matched to a gene: 13. This CDR3 region has 18 residues. CDR3 nucleotide sequence: TGTGCCAGCAGCACTACAGGGGCCCCCTTCCTTAGCAATCAGCCCCAGCATTTT. It encodes CASSTTGAPFLSNQPQHF. Drawing the rest from reference TRBV7-2 and TRBJ1-5, the complete variable domain is GAGVSQSPSNKVTEKGKDVELRCDPISGHTALYWYRQSLGQGLEFLIYFQGNSAPDKSGLPSDRFSAERTGGSVSTLTIQRTQQEDSAVYLCASSTTGAPFLSNQPQHFGDGTRLSIL.

This clonotype was seen ten or more times. The chain links TRBV12-3 or TRBV12-4 to TRBJ2-1; D possibly corresponds to TRBD1 (5 bases). Trimming took 7 bases from V and 8 from J, leaving 15 bases between them. This CDR3 is 13 amino acids long. As DNA, the CDR3 is TGTGCCAGCAATACGGCAGGGTCACATGAGCAGTTCTTC. Its translation is CASNTAGSHEQFF.

This clonotype was recorded once. The V gene is TRBV20-1, the J gene TRBJ2-3; D remains ambiguous. This CDR3 has 11 residues. Germline V gene sequence: CDR1 DFQATT, CDR2 SNEGSKA (reference sequence). V was shortened by 7 bases and J by 5 bases, with 10 bases between the two germline ends. The CDR3 DNA is TGCAGTGGGGCCCTGAGAGATACGCAGTATTTT. Translating it yields CSGALRDTQYF.

This clonotype came up many times. The CDR3 sequence is CASSQDLAGNTQYF. In nucleotides, the CDR3 is TGTGCCAGCAGCCAAGATCTAGCGGGGAATACGCAGTATTTT. The rearrangement uses TRBV4-2 and TRBJ2-3; TRBD2 aligns across 9 bases. Germline trimming cut 0 bases from V and 7 bases from J; bases unmatched to any gene: 2. The CDR3 covers 14 residues. Germline CDR1 and CDR2: LGHNA and YNFKEQ.

This clonotype was counted only a few times. The V call is TRBV7-2, the J call TRBJ2-4, with D unclear. V was clipped by 7 bases and J by 0 bases, with 13 bases between them. This CDR3 region has 15 residues. Germline V gives CDR1 SGHTA, CDR2 FQGNSA. In DNA form, the CDR3 reads TGTGCCAGCACTTCACCGCAGATAGCCAAAAACATTCAGTACTTC. It translates to CASTSPQIAKNIQYF.

In this sample, this clonotype turned up many times. V and J are TRBV29-1 and TRBJ2-7; D is perhaps TRBD1 (5 bases). This CDR3 spans 15 amino acids. Germline V gene lookup returns CDR1 SQVTM and CDR2 ANQGSEA. V shed 0 bases and J shed 0 bases, with 12 bases lying between them. In DNA, the CDR3 is TGCAGCGTTGAAGATCGGGCAGGGTCCTCCTACGAGCAGTACTTC. The encoded protein is CSVEDRAGSSYEQYF.

The chain employs TRBV5-1 and TRBJ2-7; the match to TRBD1 covers 7 bases. Germline loops: CDR1 SGHRS, CDR2 YFSETQ. The J segment lost 4 bases and the V segment lost 3 bases, leaving 10 bases of the junction unmatched. The CDR3 length is 15 residues. The CDR3 DNA is TGCGCCAGCAGCTCTTCCCGGGACAGCAGTTACGAGCAGTACTTC. It specifies CASSSSRDSSYEQYF.

This clonotype was found many times. The chain recombines TRBV5-4 with TRBJ2-4; the D call may be TRBD1 or TRBD2 (6 bases each). V shed 4 bases and J shed 5 bases, with 19 bases lying between them. Per the germline V gene, CDR1 is SGHNT and CDR2 is YYREEE (reference sequence). This CDR3 is 16 amino acids long. CDR3 DNA sequence: TGTGCCAGCAGCCCCGTCGGGGGCGGGCGTGAAAACATTCAGTACTTC. It translates to CASSPVGGGRENIQYF.

The chain couples TRBV7-2 to TRBJ2-5; possibly TRBD2 for D (6 bases). Trimming left V 6 bases short and J 3 bases short, with 14 bases between. The V gene's germline CDR1 is SGHTA and CDR2 FQGNSA. CDR3 size: 14 residues. CDR3 nucleotide sequence: TGTGCCAGCAGGTCTAGCGTGGGAGAAGAGACCCAGTACTTC. Its protein is CASRSSVGEETQYF.

This clonotype was counted at least ten times. V usage is TRBV28 and J usage is TRBJ2-7; 7 nucleotides line up with TRBD1. V was clipped by 3 bases and J by 7 bases; unmatched bases: 9. The germline gives CDR1 MDHEN, CDR2 SYDVKM. The CDR3 loop spans 14 amino acids. The CDR3 protein is CASSFGQGVREQYF. CDR3 DNA sequence: TGTGCCAGCAGTTTTGGGCAGGGGGTTAGGGAGCAGTACTTC.

This clonotype turned up a few times. The chain employs TRBV5-1 and TRBJ1-4; D remains unclear. V was trimmed by 0 bases and J by 2 bases, leaving 8 bases between them. The CDR3 extends over 15 amino acids. Germline V gene lookup returns CDR1 SGHRS and CDR2 YFSETQ. CDR3 residues: CASSLERPTNEKLFF. The CDR3 region has the DNA TGCGCCAGCAGCTTGGAAAGACCCACTAATGAAAAACTGTTTTTT.

The V call is TRBV12-3 or TRBV12-4, the J call TRBJ2-7; the D gene is possibly TRBD1 (6 bases). CDR3 length equals 15 residues. V was cut by 4 bases and J by 2 bases, with 15 bases left in between. This CDR3 reads CASSYSGTPTYEQYF. The CDR3, as DNA: TGTGCCAGCAGTTATTCCGGGACACCGACCTACGAGCAGTACTTC.

This clonotype was detected ten times or more. The V gene is TRBV29-1, the J gene TRBJ2-2, with D hard to call. The CDR3 is 11 residues long. V gave up 3 bases and J gave up 3 bases, with 2 bases separating them. Germline V gives CDR1 SQVTM, CDR2 ANQGSEA. The CDR3 nucleotides are TGCAGCGTTGAGGACACCGGGGAGCTGTTTTTT. It yields the protein CSVEDTGELFF.

A word on this clonotype: A much larger clone differs by one base, so this may be a read error. The rearrangement uses TRBV7-2 and TRBJ1-5; D call uncertain. This CDR3 comprises 17 residues. Germline values: CDR1 SGHTA, CDR2 FQGNSA. CDR3 sequence (DNA): TGTGCCAGCAACTTAGTTTTGGGTAGTCCAGGCAATCAGCCCCAGCATTTT. Its translation: CASNLVLGSPGNQPQHF.

This clonotype was detected many times. The chain is built from TRBV7-2 and TRBJ2-3; D is undetermined. Trimming took 4 bases from V and 3 from J, leaving 11 bases between them. Germline V gene lookup returns CDR1 SGHTA and CDR2 FQGNSA. The CDR3 has 14 amino acids. The CDR3 spells CASSSLLRTDTQYF. Here the CDR3 DNA reads TGTGCCAGCAGCTCCCTCCTGCGGACAGATACGCAGTATTTT.